The 19 T cell receptor beta chains below all came from one sample that was sequenced in a study of Tregs in tolerant kidney transplant recipients (dated by TCRdb to the late 2010s). Receptor amplification or capture employed the immunoSEQ multiplex PCR assay. Sourced from immuneACCESS, this table was stored by TCRdb with only in-frame sequences that have V and J called. A share of the clones is absent; for the studies checked, an unresolved V gene accounts for under half, and the remainder has no known explanation. Present in this sample are tens of thousands of clones, 93% of which were seen just once. The ten largest clones take up around 1.6% of the sample. The transplants used related donors with nonmyeloablative bone marrow transplantation, and mixed chimerism in the human trials was transient. The sample here was CD4+ T cells from blood (PBMCs), taken 12 months after the transplant. These receptors were collected from a human patient who received a combined kidney and bone marrow transplant. Where a transplant has occurred, the graft donor may have supplied some of the T cells.

The V and J genes are TRBV4-3 and TRBJ2-5; 9 bases align to TRBD2. The assigned J gene may be wrong: the sequence end matches TRBJ2-7 better. The CDR3 has 15 amino acids. The V gene's germline CDR1 is LGHNA and CDR2 YSLEER. The CDR3 DNA reads as TGCGCCAGCAGCCAAGTCTTAGCGGGAGCCGTCGAGCAGTACTTC. It is translated as CASSQVLAGAVEQYF.

J is TRBJ2-2 and V is TRBV7-2; 15 bases line up with TRBD2. V lost 4 bases and J lost 5; bases outside the gene matches: 5. The CDR3 length is 17 residues. Germline V lookup: CDR1 SGHTA, CDR2 FQGNSA. CDR3 DNA: TGTGCCAGCAGCTGGACTAGCGGGGGGGCGTATACCGGGGAGCTGTTTTTT. This sequence encodes CASSWTSGGAYTGELFF.

The chain couples TRBV9 to TRBJ2-1; 8 bases fit TRBD2. CDR1 and CDR2 (germline): SGDLS, YYNGEE. This CDR3 is built from 16 residues. V lost 1 base to trimming and J lost 2 bases; unmatched junction nucleotides: 5. The CDR3 nucleotides are TGTGCCAGCAGCGTAATGGGCGGGAGGCCCTACAATGAGCAGTTCTTC. This translates into CASSVMGGRPYNEQFF.

The chain combines TRBV5-4 with TRBJ2-2; 9 bases fit TRBD1. V lost 4 bases and J lost 2; bases outside the gene matches: 6. The CDR3 has 16 residues. From germline, CDR1 is SGHNT and CDR2 YYREEE (reference sequence). CDR3 bases: TGTGCCAGCAGCCCGAACAGGGGGCAAAACACCGGGGAGCTGTTTTTT. Translating gives CASSPNRGQNTGELFF.

This chain joins TRBV18 and TRBJ2-1, with D perhaps matching TRBD2 (6 bases). V lost 6 bases and J lost 4, with 19 bases in between. This CDR3 comprises 16 residues. Germline lookup yields CDR1 KGHSH and CDR2 LQKENI. The CDR3 region is CASSAGASATYNEQFF. The CDR3 nucleotides read TGTGCCAGCTCTGCTGGGGCTAGCGCAACATACAATGAGCAGTTCTTC.

The chain links TRBV10-3 to TRBJ2-3; perhaps TRBD2 as D (5 bases). Germline V gene sequence: CDR1 ENHRY, CDR2 SYGVKD. The CDR3 consists of 13 residues. The V end lost 8 bases, the J end lost 1 base, and 10 bases lay between the germline ends. The CDR3, as DNA: TGTGCCATCGGGAGCGGAGGCACAGATACGCAGTATTTT. This encodes CAIGSGGTDTQYF.

This chain joins TRBV18 and TRBJ2-6; no clear D gene. In germline, CDR1 is KGHSH, CDR2 LQKENI. This CDR3 has 17 residues. V lost 3 bases, J lost 0 bases, and 12 bases lay in between. As DNA, the CDR3 is TGTGCCAGCTCACCTATACCTAACCACTCTGGGGCCAACGTCCTGACTTTC. It is translated as CASSPIPNHSGANVLTF.

This sequence joins TRBV25-1 and TRBJ2-1, with D perhaps TRBD1 (6 bases). The CDR3 is 15 amino acids. The germline gives CDR1 MGHDK, CDR2 SYGVNS. Trimming removed 2 bases from V and 5 bases from J, with 13 bases in between. The DNA of the CDR3 is TGTGCCAGCAGTGAACCCCGGCAGGGGAACAATGAGCAGTTCTTC. Protein sequence: CASSEPRQGNNEQFF.

The chain has TRBV18 and TRBJ2-3; D gene uncertain. The V end lost 6 bases, the J end lost 4 bases, and 11 bases lay between the germline ends. CDR3 length equals 13 residues. The germline gives CDR1 KGHSH, CDR2 LQKENI. The CDR3 DNA follows: TGTGCCAGCTCCCTACTAAAAGCAGATACGCAGTATTTT. Translating gives CASSLLKADTQYF.

This clone was seen just once. This chain uses TRBV9 with TRBJ2-3; D is perhaps TRBD1 (6 bases). V shed 0 bases and J shed 0 bases, with 8 bases lying between them. CDR3 length: 15 amino acids. Germline V lookup: CDR1 SGDLS, CDR2 YYNGEE. The CDR3 DNA is TGTGCCAGCAGCGTAGGACAGGCTAGCACAGATACGCAGTATTTT. This translates into CASSVGQASTDTQYF.

The rearrangement links TRBV5-4 to TRBJ2-1; the match to TRBD1 covers 10 bases. The CDR3 has 15 residues. From germline, CDR1 is SGHNT and CDR2 YYREEE (reference sequence). The junction had 5 bases not matched to a gene; V was cut back by 3 bases and J by 5 bases. CDR3 in amino acids: CASSSPGQGNNEQFF. CDR3 coding DNA: TGTGCCAGCAGCTCACCGGGACAGGGGAACAATGAGCAGTTCTTC.

This sequence joins TRBV18 and TRBJ2-7; no reliable D call. V was cut by 3 bases and J by 3 bases, with 12 bases left in between. This CDR3 is 14 amino acids long. CDR1 and CDR2 (germline): KGHSH, LQKENI. The CDR3 loop is CASSPLRQYYEQYF. CDR3 DNA: TGTGCCAGCTCACCTCTCCGACAATACTACGAGCAGTACTTC.

This clone has only a few counts. V is TRBV11-1 and J is TRBJ1-3; D is possibly TRBD1 (5 bases). V lost 6 bases and J 1 base, leaving 10 bases between the germline ends. This CDR3 is built from 14 residues. The germline gives CDR1 SGHAT, CDR2 FQDESV (reference sequence). The CDR3 nucleotides read TGTGCCAGCAGATTACAGGCTTCTGGAAACACCATATATTTT. It yields the protein CASRLQASGNTIYF.

The chain recombines TRBV7-9 with TRBJ2-7; 9 bases are a match to TRBD1. Per the germline V gene, CDR1 is SEHNR and CDR2 is FQNEAQ (reference sequence). V was clipped by 1 base and J by 6 bases; unmatched bases: 13. CDR3 length: 17 amino acids. The CDR3 spells CASSLGYGGTGTSEQYF. Here the CDR3 DNA reads TGTGCCAGCAGCTTAGGGTATGGGGGGACAGGGACTTCCGAGCAGTACTTC.

This clone turned up a few times. The genes are TRBV6-6 and TRBJ1-5, with D tentatively TRBD1 (5 bases). The CDR3 has 14 amino acids. CDR1 and CDR2 from the germline V gene are MNHNY and SVGAGI (reference sequence). The germline V and J ends were trimmed by 5 bases and 3 bases, with 11 bases remaining between them. The CDR3 coding sequence is TGTGCCAGCAGTCCCGACAGTTACAATCAGCCCCAGCATTTT. Translated, it gives CASSPDSYNQPQHF.

The V gene is TRBV30, the J gene TRBJ1-4; 8 bases line up with TRBD1. V shed 4 bases and J 5 bases; nucleotides not matched to a gene: 15. Germline CDR1 is GTSNPN and CDR2 is SVGIG (reference sequence). The CDR3 extends over 17 amino acids. CDR3 coding DNA: TGTGCCTGGAAGGGGGACAGGAGCGACGTACTAAATGAAAAACTGTTTTTT. This encodes CAWKGDRSDVLNEKLFF.

The chain has TRBV5-1 and TRBJ2-7; maybe TRBD2 (6 bases). The germline CDR1 and CDR2 sequences are SGHRS and YFSETQ. Trimming took 0 bases from V and 1 from J, leaving 11 bases between them. CDR3 length: 15 amino acids. CDR3 sequence reads: CASSLGGRRSYEQYF. DNA of the CDR3: TGCGCCAGCAGCTTGGGAGGGAGGCGATCCTACGAGCAGTACTTC.

The chain links TRBV7-9 to TRBJ2-7; a weak D match, TRBD2 (5 bases). CDR1 SEHNR and CDR2 FQNEAQ come from the germline V gene (reference sequence). V lost 5 bases, J lost 4 bases, and 9 bases lay in between. The CDR3 has 12 residues. The CDR3 nucleotides read TGTGCCAGCAGCGAGGGTCCGTACGAGCAGTACTTC. Its protein is CASSEGPYEQYF.

This sequence joins TRBV23-1 and TRBJ2-7, with TRBD1 as a possible D gene (5 bases). TRBV23-1 qualifies as an ORF whose function is uncertain. V lost 2 bases and J lost 2, with 25 bases in between. The length of the CDR3 is 19 residues. In nucleotides, the CDR3 is TGCGCCAGCAGTCAAATTTACCTCTTACAGGTTAGGGTACCCTACGAGCAGTACTTC. Its translation: CASSQIYLLQVRVPYEQYF.